One and the same sample provided the 19 T cell receptor beta chains below, sequenced in a study of graft-versus-host responses after intestinal transplantation. Assay used: immunoSEQ multiplex PCR; TCRdb lists only in-frame clones, some missing. The data hold 85,000 to 100,000 clones, with 85% to 95% observed a single time. The antigens of these receptors remain unknown. The specimen was unstimulated CD8+ T cells sorted from spleen or lymph node cells, collected before intestinal transplant. The receptors shown here come from a human donor who received an intestinal transplant.

The chain links TRBV29-1 to TRBJ1-2; a weak D match, TRBD1 (5 bases). V was cut by 1 base and J by 4 bases, with 10 bases left in between. This CDR3 has 13 residues. From germline, CDR1 is SQVTM and CDR2 ANQGSEA. As DNA, the CDR3 is TGCAGCGTTGAAGCAACAGGCATCTATGGCTACACCTTC. Its translation: CSVEATGIYGYTF.

This clone is a singleton in its sample. The V and J genes are TRBV19 and TRBJ1-5, with 8 bases lining up with TRBD1. J was trimmed by 5 bases and V by 5 bases; bases with no gene match: 5. The CDR3 totals 14 residues. Germline V gene sequence: CDR1 LNHDA, CDR2 SQIVND (reference sequence). In DNA form, the CDR3 reads TGTGCCAGTAGTTTAGGACAGGGTTATCAGCCCCAGCATTTT. Its protein product is CASSLGQGYQPQHF.

A single count supports this clone. This chain connects TRBV9 to TRBJ1-1; 8 nucleotides match TRBD1. V lost 2 bases to trimming and J lost 1 base; unmatched junction nucleotides: 1. CDR3 size: 14 residues. Germline V CDR1 and CDR2: SGDLS, YYNGEE. The CDR3 nucleotides are TGTGCCAGCAGCGTGGACAGGGCGAACACTGAAGCTTTCTTT. It translates to CASSVDRANTEAFF.

The chain carries TRBV19 and TRBJ2-7, with 7 bases aligning to TRBD1. CDR1 is LNHDA, CDR2 SQIVND, per germline (reference sequence). The CDR3 runs 13 residues. V lost 5 bases and J lost 3; bases outside the gene matches: 4. For the CDR3, the DNA is TGTGCCAGTAGTCCCACAGGGGTCTACGAGCAGTACTTC. Translation gives CASSPTGVYEQYF. Full variable domain (outside the CDR3, taken from reference TRBV19 and TRBJ2-7): DGGITQSPKYLFRKEGQNVTLSCEQNLNHDAMYWYRQDPGQGLRLIYYSQIVNDFQKGDIAEGYSVSREKKESFPLTVTSAQKNPTAFYLCASSPTGVYEQYFGPGTRLTVT.

The CDR3 nucleotides read TGTGCCAGCAGTTACTCGCCAGCCGCGGATGATGGCTACACCTTC. Protein sequence: CASSYSPAADDGYTF. The chain has TRBV6-6 and TRBJ1-2; D not resolved. The CDR3 runs to 15 residues. CDR1 and CDR2 from the germline V gene are MNHNY and SVGAGI (reference sequence). Between the trimmed V and J ends, which lost 0 bases and 6 bases, there was a span of 14 bases.

V is TRBV5-6 and J is TRBJ1-2; 9 bases align to TRBD1. CDR3 length equals 14 residues. Germline CDR1 SGHDT, CDR2 YYEEEE. V dropped 2 bases and J dropped 4; count of bases not matched to a gene: 3. The chain's CDR3 is CASSLGTGTYGYTF. For the CDR3, the DNA is TGTGCCAGCAGCTTAGGGACAGGGACCTATGGCTACACCTTC. Complete variable domain (other parts from reference TRBV5-6 and TRBJ1-2): DAGVTQSPTHLIKTRGQQVTLRCSPKSGHDTVSWYQQALGQGPQFIFQYYEEEERQRGNFPDRFSGHQFPNYSSELNVNALLLGDSALYLCASSLGTGTYGYTFGSGTRLTVV.

The chain combines TRBV9 with TRBJ2-3; tentatively, D is TRBD2 (6 bases). Germline values: CDR1 SGDLS, CDR2 YYNGEE. Trimming left V 4 bases short and J 1 base short, with 22 bases between. The CDR3 covers 18 residues. CDR3 coding DNA: TGTGCCAGCAGCCCAGCTCGGGATGCGGGGCCCCGCACAGATACGCAGTATTTT. It specifies CASSPARDAGPRTDTQYF.

This clone is a singleton in its sample. One end of the junction does not line up with germline, which may come from a read error. The gene calls are TRBV9 and TRBJ2-1; TRBD1 aligns across 8 bases. The germline gives CDR1 SGDLS, CDR2 YYNGEE. This CDR3 comprises 15 residues. This chain's CDR3 is CASGVGGTGNDEQFF. As DNA, the CDR3 is TGTGCCAGCGGCGTAGGGGGGACAGGTAACGATGAGCAGTTCTTC.

This chain uses TRBV4-3 with TRBJ2-7, with D perhaps matching TRBD2 (6 bases). This CDR3 has 15 residues. Trimming removed 0 bases from V and 3 bases from J, with 12 bases in between. The germline V gene encodes CDR1 LGHNA and CDR2 YSLEER. The CDR3 nucleotides are TGCGCCAGCAGCCAAGATTCGGGAGCTGTCTACGAGCAGTACTTC. Translating it yields CASSQDSGAVYEQYF.

This sequence joins TRBV27 and TRBJ2-7, with 7 nucleotides matching TRBD1. Germline CDR1 and CDR2: MNHEY and SMNVEV (reference sequence). J lost 2 bases, V lost 2 bases, and 0 bases had no gene match. The CDR3 has 13 residues. The CDR3 reads CASSLQGAYEQYF. CDR3 in DNA: TGTGCCAGCAGTTTACAGGGGGCCTACGAGCAGTACTTC.

The count of this clone is one. The chain is built from TRBV4-3 and TRBJ2-3; D ambiguous. V lost 3 bases and J 0 bases, leaving 13 bases between the germline ends. This CDR3 contains 16 residues. CDR1 is LGHNA, CDR2 YSLEER, per germline. CDR3 nucleotide sequence: TGCGCCAGCAGCCAGAGTCTCGCAGGTAGCACAGATACGCAGTATTTT. This encodes CASSQSLAGSTDTQYF.

The chain couples TRBV7-8 to TRBJ1-2; possibly TRBD1 for D (6 bases). Germline CDR1 and CDR2: SGHVS and FQNEAQ. CDR3 length equals 16 residues. V shed 2 bases and J shed 2 bases, with 15 bases lying between them. CDR3 amino acids: CASSLPPDSLNYGYTF. In DNA, the CDR3 is TGTGCCAGCAGCTTACCCCCGGACAGCTTAAACTATGGCTACACCTTC.

The chain combines TRBV7-9 with TRBJ2-7; tentative D call: TRBD1 (5 bases). This CDR3 spans 13 amino acids. V was shortened by 0 bases and J by 5 bases, with 8 bases between the two germline ends. Germline values: CDR1 SEHNR, CDR2 FQNEAQ (reference sequence). The CDR3 DNA follows: TGTGCCAGCAGCTTAGCCGCAGGGAACGAGCAGTACTTC. Amino acids: CASSLAAGNEQYF. The full variable domain, its missing parts supplied by reference TRBV7-9 and TRBJ2-7, is DTGVSQNPRHKITKRGQNVTFRCDPISEHNRLYWYRQTLGQGPEFLTYFQNEAQLEKSRLLSDRFSAERPKGSFSTLEIQRTEQGDSAMYLCASSLAAGNEQYFGPGTRLTVT.

The chain is built from TRBV27 and TRBJ1-2; 8 nucleotides agree with TRBD1. After removal of 3 bases from V and 7 bases from J, the junction contained 1 base not matched to a gene. This CDR3 contains 12 residues. From germline, CDR1 is MNHEY and CDR2 SMNVEV (reference sequence). In DNA, the CDR3 is TGTGCCAGCAGTTTCGGGACAGGTGGCTACACCTTC. Encoded protein: CASSFGTGGYTF.

The rearrangement joins TRBV11-2 to TRBJ2-5, with D possibly being TRBD2 (6 bases). Judging by the DNA end, TRBJ2-7 fits better; the J call may be wrong. Germline lookup yields CDR1 SGHAT and CDR2 FQNNGV. The CDR3 is made up of 15 amino acids. The CDR3 sequence: CASSLGTGSSYEQYF. CDR3 bases: TGTGCCAGCAGCCTCGGGACTGGGAGCTCCTACGAGCAGTACTTC.

The chain combines TRBV6-5 with TRBJ1-2; TRBD1 agrees at 9 bases. V dropped 5 bases and J dropped 6; count of bases not matched to a gene: 7. The germline V gene has CDR1 MNHEY and CDR2 SVGAGI. The CDR3 covers 14 residues. CDR3 amino acids: CASSVLTGGDGYTF. For the CDR3, the DNA is TGTGCCAGCAGTGTCCTTACAGGGGGCGATGGCTACACCTTC.

V gene TRBV19 combines with J gene TRBJ1-6, with D tentatively TRBD1 (5 bases). Looked up from germline, CDR1 is LNHDA and CDR2 is SQIVND (reference sequence). V was shortened by 5 bases and J by 6 bases, with 14 bases between the two germline ends. The length of the CDR3 is 15 residues. CDR3 region: CASSADTYSNSPLHF. The CDR3 region has the DNA TGTGCCAGTAGTGCGGACACCTACTCTAATTCACCCCTCCACTTT.

CDR3 coding DNA: TGCGCCAGCCACCCGACGGGGGGCGCTTTCTATGGCTACACCTTC. It codes for CASHPTGGAFYGYTF. This sequence joins TRBV5-1 and TRBJ1-2, with D tentatively TRBD1 (6 bases). Germline lookup yields CDR1 SGHRS and CDR2 YFSETQ. The CDR3 covers 15 residues. The V end lost 7 bases, the J end lost 4 bases, and 20 bases lay between the germline ends.

The chain joins TRBV19 to TRBJ1-3, with D unclear. The CDR3 runs 12 residues. Germline V gene data show CDR1 as LNHDA and CDR2 as SQIVND (reference sequence). Trimming left V 2 bases short and J 8 bases short, with 7 bases between. Written as DNA, the CDR3 is TGTGCCAGTAGTATAAATCCGGACACCATATATTTT. Its translation is CASSINPDTIYF.